The 28 T cell receptor beta chains given below trace back to one sample, sequenced in a study of blood T cell repertoires in COVID-19. Assay used: immunoSEQ multiplex PCR; TCRdb lists only in-frame clones, some missing. The sample yields under 85,000 clones, around 83% seen once. The specimen sequenced was peripheral blood. Receptors were obtained from a man aged 45-65 years with active COVID-19.

The chain combines TRBV19 with TRBJ2-1; 10 bases fit TRBD2. CDR1 is LNHDA, CDR2 SQIVND, per germline (reference sequence). CDR3 length: 18 amino acids. Trimming at V came to 1 base and at J to 2 bases, leaving 8 bases not matched to a gene. CDR3 in amino acids: CASSIASSGGRTYNEQFF. The CDR3 nucleotides are TGTGCCAGTAGTATAGCATCTAGCGGGGGACGTACCTACAATGAGCAGTTCTTC.

The chain is built from TRBV9 and TRBJ2-3; 10 positions agree with TRBD2. The junction had 4 bases not matched to a gene; V was cut back by 0 bases and J by 6 bases. CDR3 length: 15 amino acids. Germline CDR1 SGDLS, CDR2 YYNGEE. CDR3 sequence reads: CASSVEAGGPDTQYF. The CDR3 coding sequence is TGTGCCAGCAGCGTAGAAGCGGGAGGGCCGGATACGCAGTATTTT.

The chain joins TRBV2 to TRBJ2-7; TRBD1 is a possible D gene (6 bases). V was clipped by 4 bases and J by 3 bases, with 13 bases between them. The CDR3 is 14 residues long. CDR1 SNHLY and CDR2 FYNNEI come from the germline V gene. The CDR3 sequence: CASSVDSFDYEQYF. In DNA, the CDR3 is TGTGCCAGCAGTGTGGACAGCTTTGACTACGAGCAGTACTTC.

The chain employs TRBV5-1 and TRBJ2-2; 9 nucleotides align to TRBD1. The germline V gene encodes CDR1 SGHRS and CDR2 YFSETQ. V lost 4 bases to trimming and J lost 6 bases; unmatched junction nucleotides: 10. CDR3 length: 16 amino acids. The CDR3 loop reads CASSPYRDRVAGELFF. The CDR3 DNA reads as TGCGCCAGCAGCCCGTACCGGGACAGGGTTGCCGGGGAGCTGTTTTTT. Drawing the rest from reference TRBV5-1 and TRBJ2-2, the complete variable domain is KAGVTQTPRYLIKTRGQQVTLSCSPISGHRSVSWYQQTPGQGLQFLFEYFSETQRNKGNFPGRFSGRQFSNSRSEMNVSTLELGDSALYLCASSPYRDRVAGELFFGEGSRLTVL.

This chain links TRBV11-2 with TRBJ1-1; 7 bases line up with TRBD1. The CDR3 covers 13 residues. Per germline, CDR1 SGHAT and CDR2 FQNNGV. Trimming took 6 bases from V and 11 from J; bases not matched to a gene: 12. DNA of the CDR3: TGTGCCAGCAGACGTATAGGGGGCTGGAGGGCTTTCTTT. Its translation: CASRRIGGWRAFF.

The chain combines TRBV7-6 with TRBJ2-3; 8 nucleotides agree with TRBD2. This CDR3 region has 19 residues. The V segment lost 4 bases and the J segment 3 bases; nucleotides outside the gene matches: 18. The germline gives CDR1 SGHVS, CDR2 FNYEAQ. The CDR3 region has the DNA TGTGCCAGCAGCTCCTGGAAGCGGGGGAAAAGAAGGGAGACAGATACGCAGTATTTT. Protein: CASSSWKRGKRRETDTQYF.

This sequence joins TRBV6-1 and TRBJ1-4; 7 bases fit TRBD1. The CDR3 is made up of 15 amino acids. Germline values: CDR1 MNHNS, CDR2 SASEGT. V shed 0 bases and J 7 bases; nucleotides not matched to a gene: 5. This CDR3 is CASSEATGATEKLFF. In nucleotides, the CDR3 is TGTGCCAGCAGTGAAGCTACAGGGGCGACTGAAAAACTGTTTTTT.

The rearrangement uses TRBV7-3 and TRBJ1-1; the D is unclear. This CDR3 region has 14 residues. Germline loops: CDR1 SGHTA, CDR2 FQGTGA. Trimming shortened V by 3 bases and J by 2 bases, and 10 bases separated the two germline ends. In DNA form, the CDR3 reads TGTGCCAGCAGCTTGGGCCATTCCAACACTGAAGCTTTCTTT. Encoded protein: CASSLGHSNTEAFF.

The chain carries TRBV27 and TRBJ2-7; perhaps TRBD2 as D (6 bases). The CDR3 has 14 residues. Per the germline V gene, CDR1 is MNHEY and CDR2 is SMNVEV (reference sequence). The germline V and J ends were trimmed by 4 bases and 2 bases, with 12 bases remaining between them. CDR3 residues: CASSSPGGTYEQYF. The CDR3, as DNA: TGTGCCAGCAGTTCTCCTGGAGGGACCTACGAGCAGTACTTC.

This sequence joins TRBV11-2 and TRBJ2-5; a possible D gene is TRBD1 (6 bases). The CDR3 is 14 amino acids. Germline V gives CDR1 SGHAT, CDR2 FQNNGV. V was pared by 1 base and J by 4 bases, with 10 bases between. DNA of the CDR3: TGTGCCAGCAGCTTAGGTGGGGGCACAGAGACCCAGTACTTC. This codes for CASSLGGGTETQYF. Looking up the rest from reference TRBV11-2 and TRBJ2-5 gives the full variable domain: EAGVAQSPRYKIIEKRQSVAFWCNPISGHATLYWYQQILGQGPKLLIQFQNNGVVDDSQLPKDRFSAERLKGVDSTLKIQPAKLEDSAVYLCASSLGGGTETQYFGPGTRLLVL.

This clone was detected only once. The V gene is TRBV3-1 (or the pseudogene TRBV3-2), the J gene TRBJ1-6; the D gene is possibly TRBD1 (6 bases). Germline CDR1 is LGHDT and CDR2 is YNNKEL (reference sequence). The CDR3 loop spans 15 amino acids. The germline V and J ends were trimmed by 6 bases and 1 base, with 10 bases remaining between them. CDR3 coding DNA: TGTGCCAGCAGTCCAGGGGAGTCCTATAATTCACCCCTCCACTTT. It codes for CASSPGESYNSPLHF.

The V gene is TRBV7-9, the J gene TRBJ1-4; D possibly corresponds to TRBD1 (5 bases). Trimming cost V 2 bases and J 3 bases, with 10 bases left between them. The length of the CDR3 is 15 residues. In germline, CDR1 is SEHNR, CDR2 FQNEAQ (reference sequence). CDR3 sequence: CASSLSREANEKLFF. The CDR3 bases are TGTGCCAGCAGCTTAAGCAGGGAAGCTAATGAAAAACTGTTTTTT.

This CDR3 reads CASRWLEGANQPQHF. The CDR3 DNA reads as TGTGCCAGTAGATGGCTTGAGGGGGCAAATCAGCCCCAGCATTTT. V usage is TRBV19 and J usage is TRBJ1-5, with 7 bases aligning to TRBD1. Losses at the gene ends were 6 bases for V and 4 bases for J; bases not matched to a gene: 9. The CDR3 is made up of 15 amino acids. Germline V CDR1 and CDR2: LNHDA, SQIVND (reference sequence).

This chain uses TRBV24-1 with TRBJ2-3; 9 bases agree with TRBD2. Looked up from germline, CDR1 is KGHDR and CDR2 is SFDVKD. The CDR3 covers 18 residues. V was pared by 2 bases and J by 4 bases, with 12 bases of the junction left unmatched. The CDR3 loop is CATSDSLDSAGGPDTQYF. As DNA, the CDR3 is TGTGCCACCAGTGATTCTTTGGATTCAGCGGGGGGTCCAGATACGCAGTATTTT.

V and J are TRBV11-3 and TRBJ2-7, with D tentatively TRBD2 (6 bases). V lost 6 bases, J lost 1 base, and 10 bases lay in between. The germline V gene encodes CDR1 SGHNT and CDR2 YENEEA. CDR3 size: 13 residues. The CDR3 region has the DNA TGTGCCAGCAGTCCAGGAGGGTCCTACGAGCAGTACTTC. Its translation: CASSPGGSYEQYF.

The sample holds one count of this clone. The rearrangement uses TRBV10-3 and TRBJ2-7; possible D gene TRBD1, 6 bases. The germline V gene encodes CDR1 ENHRY and CDR2 SYGVKD. The CDR3 sequence is 14 residues long. V gave up 1 base and J gave up 6 bases, with 13 bases separating them. For the CDR3, the DNA is TGTGCCATCAGTGAGTTCGAGGGGGTCTCCGAGCAGTACTTC. It translates to CAISEFEGVSEQYF.

The genes are TRBV7-2 and TRBJ2-5; 8 nucleotides line up with TRBD2. Losses at the gene ends were 5 bases for V and 5 bases for J; bases not matched to a gene: 10. CDR1 is SGHTA and CDR2 is FQGNSA in the germline V gene. The CDR3 sequence is 15 residues long. In nucleotides, the CDR3 is TGTGCCAGCAGCCCCAGGGGTAGCGGGGTCGAGACCCAGTACTTC. Protein: CASSPRGSGVETQYF. The entire variable domain, with the rest obtained from reference TRBV7-2 and TRBJ2-5, is as follows: GAGVSQSPSNKVTEKGKDVELRCDPISGHTALYWYRQSLGQGLEFLIYFQGNSAPDKSGLPSDRFSAERTGGSVSTLTIQRTQQEDSAVYLCASSPRGSGVETQYFGPGTRLLVL.

This clone was counted a single time. The rearrangement uses TRBV18 and TRBJ1-1, with 7 positions matching TRBD1. V shed 6 bases, J shed 1 base, and the junction held 11 bases outside the gene matches. CDR1 and CDR2 (germline): KGHSH, LQKENI. The CDR3 totals 16 residues. The CDR3 DNA reads as TGTGCCAGCTCTCCTAATTCCGGGACAGAGAACACTGAAGCTTTCTTT. This codes for CASSPNSGTENTEAFF.

The rearrangement uses TRBV4-1 and TRBJ1-1, with no clear D. The CDR3 totals 16 residues. Trimming left V 0 bases short and J 0 bases short, with 11 bases between. Germline lookup yields CDR1 MGHRA and CDR2 YSYEKL. CDR3 coding DNA: TGCGCCAGCAGCCAAGATGAGCGGTCTTTGAACACTGAAGCTTTCTTT. Its translation: CASSQDERSLNTEAFF.

The genes are TRBV19 and TRBJ2-1; 11 bases line up with TRBD1. Trimming removed 1 base from V and 2 bases from J; junction bases left unmatched: 1. Germline V gene data show CDR1 as LNHDA and CDR2 as SQIVND (reference sequence). This CDR3 contains 16 residues. CDR3 bases: TGTGCCAGTAGTATAGCGGGACAGGGGGCCTACAATGAGCAGTTCTTC. As protein: CASSIAGQGAYNEQFF. The full variable domain, completed using reference TRBV19 and TRBJ2-1, is DGGITQSPKYLFRKEGQNVTLSCEQNLNHDAMYWYRQDPGQGLRLIYYSQIVNDFQKGDIAEGYSVSREKKESFPLTVTSAQKNPTAFYLCASSIAGQGAYNEQFFGPGTRLTVL.

The chain is built from TRBV19 and TRBJ1-6; D not resolved. The CDR3 is made up of 13 amino acids. Per germline, CDR1 LNHDA and CDR2 SQIVND (reference sequence). V shed 5 bases and J shed 7 bases, with 9 bases lying between them. CDR3 residues: CASSPNLNSPLHF. The CDR3 region has the DNA TGTGCCAGTAGTCCCAATTTGAATTCACCCCTCCACTTT. Combining the CDR3 with reference TRBV19 and TRBJ1-6 gives the whole variable domain DGGITQSPKYLFRKEGQNVTLSCEQNLNHDAMYWYRQDPGQGLRLIYYSQIVNDFQKGDIAEGYSVSREKKESFPLTVTSAQKNPTAFYLCASSPNLNSPLHFGNGTRLTVT.

The J gene is TRBJ2-1, the V gene TRBV7-9; 8 bases line up with TRBD2. Germline V gene lookup returns CDR1 SEHNR and CDR2 FQNEAQ (reference sequence). The CDR3 is 15 amino acids. V lost 5 bases, J lost 7 bases, and 10 bases stayed unmatched. CDR3 region: CASSLSGSGANEQFF. The CDR3, as DNA: TGTGCCAGCAGCCTGAGCGGGAGTGGGGCAAATGAGCAGTTCTTC.

This chain joins TRBV6-5 and TRBJ1-1; 9 nucleotides line up with TRBD1. With 7 bases clipped from V and 6 bases from J, the junction kept 6 bases outside the gene matches. CDR3 size: 13 residues. CDR1 and CDR2 (germline): MNHEY, SVGAGI. In DNA, the CDR3 is TGTGCCAGCATCTGGACAGGGGACTCTGAAGCTTTCTTT. It is translated as CASIWTGDSEAFF.

CDR3 coding DNA: TGCGCCAGCAGCCATCAACCTCGGACAGGGACGGATGGCTACACCTTC. Its protein product is CASSHQPRTGTDGYTF. The rearrangement joins TRBV4-1 to TRBJ1-2; 8 nucleotides agree with TRBD1. The CDR3 extends over 16 amino acids. Per germline, CDR1 MGHRA and CDR2 YSYEKL. Trimming at V came to 3 bases and at J to 6 bases, leaving 12 bases not matched to a gene.

The chain combines TRBV6-5 with TRBJ1-2, with TRBD1 identical over 9 bases. The V gene end was trimmed by 6 bases and the J gene end by 7 bases; junction bases not matched to a gene: 6. Germline V CDR1 and CDR2: MNHEY, SVGAGI. The CDR3 totals 13 residues. The CDR3 reads CASRLQGAGGYTF. CDR3 sequence (DNA): TGTGCCAGCAGACTACAGGGGGCGGGTGGCTACACCTTC.

CDR3 protein: CASSSPPNREQYF. The DNA of the CDR3 is TGTGCCAGCAGTTCCCCCCCCAACAGAGAGCAGTACTTC. This chain uses TRBV27 with TRBJ2-7; D call uncertain. The CDR3 loop spans 13 amino acids. The germline CDR1 and CDR2 sequences are MNHEY and SMNVEV (reference sequence). The ends were cut back, 4 bases at V and 7 bases at J, with 14 bases in the middle.

The chain uses TRBV7-9 and TRBJ2-7; TRBD2 is a possible D gene (6 bases). The CDR3 length is 15 residues. The ends were cut back, 0 bases at V and 5 bases at J, with 14 bases in the middle. Germline V gives CDR1 SEHNR, CDR2 FQNEAQ (reference sequence). DNA for the CDR3: TGTGCCAGCAGCTTAGCGTTCGGGGGTGGCGACGAGCAGTACTTC. Amino acid sequence: CASSLAFGGGDEQYF.

The V gene is TRBV19, the J gene TRBJ2-1, with D hard to call. Germline V gives CDR1 LNHDA, CDR2 SQIVND (reference sequence). The CDR3 runs to 12 residues. The V end was cut by 6 bases, the J end by 7 bases, with 10 bases between. CDR3 sequence: CASSYNRNEQFF. CDR3 in DNA: TGTGCCAGTAGCTACAACAGAAATGAGCAGTTCTTC.